This TCR beta chain was observed in a study of blood T cell repertoires in COVID-19. Study details: Sites across the United States, Italy and Spain contributed samples from acute and convalescent COVID-19. PBMCs, B-cell-depleted T cells, or T cells provided the cDNA or gDNA that made up the material.

As processed by the authors: Researchers report that nucleated cell counts were estimated from reference gene primer amplification. Assay used: immunoSEQ multiplex PCR; TCRdb lists only in-frame clones, some missing. V and J calls and clone size are copied from that table; D and trimming were computed from the DNA. The table has around 120,000 clones, 70% to 80% seen once. Sequencing input: peripheral blood. This TCR came from a man in his fifties or sixties with acute or convalescent COVID-19.

The CDR3 spells CASSHGTAGMEQYF. CDR3 DNA sequence: TGTGCCAGCAGCCACGGGACAGCTGGTATGGAGCAGTACTTC. The chain has TRBV4-2 and TRBJ2-7; 7 positions agree with TRBD1. Germline CDR1 reads LGHNA; CDR2 reads YNFKEQ. The V and J ends lost 3 bases and 7 bases, in that order; junction bases with no gene match: 9. The CDR3 extends over 14 amino acids.